One T cell receptor beta chain is described in this entry. Method: immunoSEQ multiplex PCR; TCRdb's copy keeps in-frame clones and lacks some. This repertoire shows 35,000 to 50,000 clones, approximately 83% found once; its top ten account for about 16%. These data come from a study of PD-L1 blockade in urothelial cancer. In germline, CDR1 is LNHNV, CDR2 YYDKDF (reference sequence). Trimming left V 8 bases short and J 4 bases short, with 12 bases between. This CDR3 comprises 13 residues. Time point here: peripheral blood 6 weeks after treatment start. This receptor was obtained from a man in his sixties with urothelial cancer. V and J are TRBV15 and TRBJ1-5; weak D call: TRBD1 (6 bases). This sample comprised PBMCs, obtained around atezolizumab (anti-PD-L1) treatment. In nucleotides, the CDR3 is TGTGCCACCGCCGGACAGAGTAATCAGCCCCAGCATTTT. This encodes CATAGQSNQPQHF.